Sequencing of this T cell receptor (beta chain) was carried out in a study of blood T cell repertoires in COVID-19. Overall study: The United States, Italy and Spain supplied acute and convalescent COVID-19 samples. Sources were T cells, B-cell-depleted T cells, or PBMCs; the material itself was cDNA or gDNA.

As originally analysed: Estimates of nucleated cell counts were drawn from the amplification of reference gene primers. Data came from immunoSEQ multiplex PCR; TCRdb stores just in-frame clones and leaves some out. The D gene and trimming were derived from the DNA, and the V and J assignments and clone size from that table. The sample includes roughly 68,000 clones, 88% seen only once; the top ten take about 27%. This clone has just one count. Trimming took 6 bases from V and 3 from J, leaving 12 bases between them. From germline, CDR1 is KGHSH and CDR2 LQKENI. The CDR3 spans 13 residues. The sequenced sample consisted of peripheral blood. The chain uses TRBV18 and TRBJ2-7, with D maybe TRBD2 (5 bases). This sequence was found in a man aged 50 to 59 with acute or convalescent COVID-19. The CDR3 DNA sequence: TGTGCCAGCTCTTCGAGGGATGGCTACGAGCAGTACTTC. This encodes CASSSRDGYEQYF.